This T cell receptor beta chain was found in a study of blood T cell repertoires in COVID-19. This table comes from immunoSEQ multiplex PCR, and its TCRdb copy is limited to in-frame clones, with some not included. The sample yields fewer than 80,000 clones, around nine tenths seen once. The length of the CDR3 is 15 residues. V trimming: 5 bases; J trimming: 5 bases; junction bases outside the gene matches: 7. Per the germline V gene, CDR1 is MDHEN and CDR2 is SYDVKM. This receptor was taken from a human donor in a cohort sampled during active COVID-19. Sequences were obtained from peripheral blood. The rearrangement joins TRBV28 to TRBJ2-2, with 8 bases fitting TRBD1. The CDR3 sequence: CASSTRTGQTGELFF. CDR3 sequence (DNA): TGTGCCAGCAGTACCCGGACAGGGCAAACCGGGGAGCTGTTTTTT.